The rows below give T cell receptor beta chains drawn from one sample of a study of blood T cell repertoires in COVID-19. Using immunoSEQ multiplex PCR, the repertoire was profiled, and TCRdb retains in-frame clones only, with some absent. The table records about 210,000 clones, approximately 86% of them present only once. Material for sequencing was peripheral blood. Receptors were obtained from a man in his forties with acute or convalescent COVID-19. Both conserved end residues are part of each CDR3. Each record gives: D gene, V gene, J gene, clone size, CDR3 DNA, CDR3 protein. D genes are given only for firm matches. Size is stated for part of the rows, as once, few or many counts, or as a class when the clone is expanded.

NA,TRBV7-9,TRBJ2-2,NA,TGTGCCAGCAGCTTAGATGTGAAGGGGACCGGGGAGCTGTTTTTT,CASSLDVKGTGELFF
NA,TRBV28,TRBJ1-4,NA,TGTGCCACCCCAGGGGTGGGGAATGAAAAACTGTTTTTT,CATPGVGNEKLFF
NA,TRBV2,TRBJ2-1,NA,TGTGCCAGCAGTGAAGGCCGGGAGATCTACAATGAGCAGTTCTTC,CASSEGREIYNEQFF
TRBD1,TRBV5-1,TRBJ1-1,NA,TGCGCCAGCAGCTTTTTATACAGGGGTCAGAACACTGAAGCTTTCTTT,CASSFLYRGQNTEAFF
NA,TRBV7-8,TRBJ2-7,NA,TGTGCCAGCAGCTTAAGACAGGAGTCCTACGAGCAGTACTTC,CASSLRQESYEQYF
NA,TRBV2,TRBJ2-5,NA,TGTGCCAGCAGTGAGTTGGCGGGCCCGCGAGAGACCCAGTACTTC,CASSELAGPRETQYF
TRBD1,TRBV18,TRBJ1-5,once,TGTGCCAGCTCAACGGGACAGCCTAGCAATCAGCCCCAGCATTTT,CASSTGQPSNQPQHF
TRBD1,TRBV10-1,TRBJ2-3,NA,TGCGCCAGCAGCGCCACTGGACAGGGAGTTAGTCCAGATACGCAGTATTTT,CASSATGQGVSPDTQYF
TRBD1,TRBV6-6,TRBJ2-1,NA,TGTGCCAGCAGTAGTCACAGGGGCTACAATGAGCAGTTCTTC,CASSSHRGYNEQFF
NA,TRBV18,TRBJ2-7,NA,TGTGCCAGCTCACCTACCCGCGCCCGGAGCTCCTACGAGCAGTACTTC,CASSPTRARSSYEQYF
NA,TRBV30,TRBJ1-2,NA,TGTGCCTGGAGTTGGGCTAAAATGACAGTTAACTATGGCTACACCTTC,CAWSWAKMTVNYGYTF
NA,TRBV20-1,TRBJ1-2,NA,TGCAGTGCTAGTCAGGGAACTACCCCCTATGGCTACACCTTC,CSASQGTTPYGYTF
NA,TRBV28,TRBJ1-1,NA,TGTGCCAGCAGTCGCGGCACTGAAGCTTTCTTT,CASSRGTEAFF
NA,TRBV12-3/TRBV12-4,TRBJ1-1,NA,TGTGCCAGCAGACTAGGGAGGAACACTGAAGCTTTCTTT,CASRLGRNTEAFF
TRBD1,TRBV28,TRBJ2-6,NA,TGTGCCAGCACCCGCGGAAGGGACAGGGGGCTCGGGGCCAACGTCCTGACTTTC,CASTRGRDRGLGANVLTF
NA,TRBV24-1,TRBJ1-5,NA,TGTGCCACCACTCCAGACAGGTCGGATCAGCCCCAGCATTTT,CATTPDRSDQPQHF
NA,TRBV4-3,TRBJ1-5,once,TGCGCCAGCAGCCAAGATTACAATCAGCCCCAGCATTTT,CASSQDYNQPQHF
TRBD1,TRBV24-1,TRBJ1-4,NA,TGTGCCACCAGTGACCCGGACAGGGGGCCTTACTATGAAAAACTGTTTTTT,CATSDPDRGPYYEKLFF
TRBD2,TRBV7-2,TRBJ2-5,NA,TGTGCCAGCAGCTTAGCTCCGGGACTAGCGGGAAAAGAGACCCAGTACTTC,CASSLAPGLAGKETQYF
NA,TRBV6-2/TRBV6-3,TRBJ2-1,NA,TGTGCCAGCAGTTACGGAGCGAATGAGCAGTTCTTC,CASSYGANEQFF
NA,TRBV27,TRBJ2-3,few,TGTGCCAGCCGATTACAGGGAGGGCCAGATACGCAGTATTTT,CASRLQGGPDTQYF
TRBD1,TRBV28,TRBJ1-2,NA,TGTGCCAGCAGCCCGGACAGGTCCTACTATGGCTGCACCTTC,CASSPDRSYYGCTF
NA,TRBV5-4,TRBJ2-3,NA,TGTGCCACCATGAATTCAGCAGATACGCAGTATTTT,CATMNSADTQYF
NA,TRBV6-6,TRBJ2-5,NA,TGTGCCAGCAGTTTAGTACAGGGCCAAGAGACCCAGTACTTC,CASSLVQGQETQYF
TRBD2,TRBV28,TRBJ2-7,NA,TGTGCCAGCAGTTTAGGTATAGGCGGGGGGAACTCCTACGAGCAGTACTTC,CASSLGIGGGNSYEQYF
TRBD2,TRBV5-3,TRBJ2-1,NA,TGTGCCGACAAGATCGGGGGGAAATACAATGAGCAGTTCTTC,CADKIGGKYNEQFF
TRBD2,TRBV7-9,TRBJ2-7,once,TGTGCCAGCAGCTTAAGCGGGGGAAATCTAATCGGCGAGCAGTACTTC,CASSLSGGNLIGEQYF
TRBD2,TRBV30,TRBJ2-1,NA,TGTGCCTGGAGTGCGGCGACTAGCGGATTTCTGGAGCAGTTCTTC,CAWSAATSGFLEQFF
TRBD2,TRBV7-2,TRBJ2-7,NA,TGTGCCAGCAGCTTAGATAAGGGACTAGCGGGAGGGTACTACGAGCAGTACTTC,CASSLDKGLAGGYYEQYF
TRBD1,TRBV9,TRBJ2-5,NA,TGTGCCAGCAGCGCCTCTGGGGCAGGGGGCGGAGAGACCCAGTACTTC,CASSASGAGGGETQYF
TRBD1,TRBV3-1/TRBV3-2,TRBJ2-3,few,TGTGCCAGCAGCCAAGCCAGGGGGACAGATACGCAGTATTTT,CASSQARGTDTQYF
NA,TRBV30,TRBJ2-7,NA,TGTGCCTGGAGTTCCAACGAGCAGTACTTC,CAWSSNEQYF
NA,TRBV5-6,TRBJ1-4,NA,TGTGCCAGCAGCCTACGACGGGCAACTAATGAAAAACTGTTTTTT,CASSLRRATNEKLFF
NA,TRBV28,TRBJ1-1,NA,TGTGCCAGCATAAGCCCCCAAACAGGTGAAGCTTTCTTT,CASISPQTGEAFF
NA,TRBV7-8,TRBJ1-4,NA,TGTGCCAGCAGCCGGGACACGGTGGTCGGAAAACTGTTTTTT,CASSRDTVVGKLFF
NA,TRBV7-9,TRBJ1-5,NA,TGTGCCAGCAGCCCCGTACAGAGCAATCAGCCCCAGCATTTT,CASSPVQSNQPQHF
NA,TRBV6-5,TRBJ1-2,NA,TGTGCCAGCAGTTTAGGGGCAAACTATGGCTACACCTTC,CASSLGANYGYTF
TRBD2,TRBV7-2,TRBJ2-7,NA,TGTGCCAGCAGCTCCTCGGGACTAGCCCCCTACGAGCAGTACTTC,CASSSSGLAPYEQYF
TRBD1,TRBV18,TRBJ1-5,NA,TGTGCCAGCTCGCCTCTACGAGCGGGACAGGGGATGAATCAGCCCCAGCATTTT,CASSPLRAGQGMNQPQHF
TRBD1,TRBV6-5,TRBJ2-7,NA,TGTGCCAGCAGGGACGGACAGGGCTACGAGCAGTACTTC,CASRDGQGYEQYF
TRBD1,TRBV11-2,TRBJ1-1,NA,TGTGCCAGCAGCACCCTAGGACAGGGGGGGTCTTTCTTT,CASSTLGQGGSFF
TRBD2,TRBV2,TRBJ2-3,NA,TGTGCCAGCAGCGGGGGGAGGTTGACTAGCGGGACAGATACGCAGTATTTT,CASSGGRLTSGTDTQYF
TRBD1,TRBV6-5,TRBJ2-7,NA,TGTGCCAGCAGCGCCTCGGGACAGTACTCCTACGAGCAGTACTTC,CASSASGQYSYEQYF
TRBD2,TRBV27,TRBJ2-7,NA,TGTGCCAGCAGTTTCGGGCTAGCGGTATACGAGCAGTACTTC,CASSFGLAVYEQYF
NA,TRBV19,TRBJ1-5,NA,TGTGCCAGTACCCCCGCTAGCCATCAGCCCCAGCATTTT,CASTPASHQPQHF
TRBD2,TRBV6-5,TRBJ2-7,NA,TGTGCCAGCAGTTACAGAGAGCGGGGGGGTTACGAGCAGTACTTC,CASSYRERGGYEQYF
NA,TRBV14,TRBJ2-1,once,TGTGCCAGCAGCCAAGGGCGGCGGTATGAGCAGTTCTTC,CASSQGRRYEQFF
NA,TRBV6-1,TRBJ1-4,NA,TGTGCCAGCAGTGTTCCGTTTGGGGGCACTAATGAAAAACTGTTTTTT,CASSVPFGGTNEKLFF
TRBD1,TRBV5-5,TRBJ2-5,NA,TGTGCCAGCAGCTTAGGGACAGGGACGCGGGAGACCCAGTACTTC,CASSLGTGTRETQYF
NA,TRBV4-1,TRBJ2-2,NA,TGCGCCAGCAGCCAATATGAGGACACCGGGGAGCTGTTTTTT,CASSQYEDTGELFF
NA,TRBV5-1,TRBJ2-5,few,TGCGCCAGCAGCTTGGCCTACTTCCAAGAGACCCAGTACTTC,CASSLAYFQETQYF
TRBD1,TRBV4-1,TRBJ1-6,once,TGCGCCAGCAGCCAGGTCACAGGGGGCCTGTTTTCACCCCTCCACTTT,CASSQVTGGLFSPLHF
TRBD2,TRBV7-9,TRBJ2-7,once,TGTGCCAGCAGCCCTCCTAGCGGGAGTGGCTACGAGCAGTACTTC,CASSPPSGSGYEQYF
NA,TRBV6-5,TRBJ2-7,NA,TGTGCCAGCAGTTTCACCGGGACACTAAGCTACGAGCAGTACTTC,CASSFTGTLSYEQYF
TRBD2,TRBV19,TRBJ2-7,NA,TGTGCCAGTTCGTTCGACGGGACTAGGCTATACGAGCAGTACTTC,CASSFDGTRLYEQYF